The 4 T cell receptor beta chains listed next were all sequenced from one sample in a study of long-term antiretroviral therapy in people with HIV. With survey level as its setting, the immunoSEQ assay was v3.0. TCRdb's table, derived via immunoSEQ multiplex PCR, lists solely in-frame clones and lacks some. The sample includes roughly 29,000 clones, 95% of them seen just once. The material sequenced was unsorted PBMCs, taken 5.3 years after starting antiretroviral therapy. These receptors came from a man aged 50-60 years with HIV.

This CDR3 is CASTQGGVEVGYTF. In nucleotides, the CDR3 is TGTGCCAGCACCCAGGGTGGGGTTGAGGTTGGCTACACCTTC. The chain has TRBV6-6 and TRBJ1-2, with a tentative D call TRBD1 (5 bases). The germline V gene has CDR1 MNHNY and CDR2 SVGAGI (reference sequence). Trimming stripped 7 bases from V and 7 bases from J, with 19 bases between. The length of the CDR3 is 14 residues.

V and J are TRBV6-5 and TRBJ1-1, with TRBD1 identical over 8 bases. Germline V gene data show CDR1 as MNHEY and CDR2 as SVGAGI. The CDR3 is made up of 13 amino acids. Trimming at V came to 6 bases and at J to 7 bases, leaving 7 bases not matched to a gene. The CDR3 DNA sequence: TGTGCCAGCAGCGCCCAGGGGGCCTATGAAGCTTTCTTT. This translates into CASSAQGAYEAFF.

CDR3 coding DNA: TGTGCCAGCAGCCTCAGGGGGGGCAACGAGCAGTACTTC. The encoded protein is CASSLRGGNEQYF. The chain links TRBV7-6 to TRBJ2-7; D possibly matches TRBD1 or TRBD2 (7 bases each). The V end lost 5 bases, the J end lost 5 bases, and 13 bases lay between the germline ends. Germline-derived CDR1 and CDR2 are SGHVS and FNYEAQ. The CDR3 is made up of 13 amino acids.

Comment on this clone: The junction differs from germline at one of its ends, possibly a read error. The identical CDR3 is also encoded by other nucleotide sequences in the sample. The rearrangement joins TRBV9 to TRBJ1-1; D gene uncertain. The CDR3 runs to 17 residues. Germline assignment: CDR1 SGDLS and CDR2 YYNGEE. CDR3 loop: CASSPRKLNTENTEAFF. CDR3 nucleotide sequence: TGTGCCAGCAGCCCCCGTAAGTTGAACACCGAGAACACCGAAGCTTTCTTT.